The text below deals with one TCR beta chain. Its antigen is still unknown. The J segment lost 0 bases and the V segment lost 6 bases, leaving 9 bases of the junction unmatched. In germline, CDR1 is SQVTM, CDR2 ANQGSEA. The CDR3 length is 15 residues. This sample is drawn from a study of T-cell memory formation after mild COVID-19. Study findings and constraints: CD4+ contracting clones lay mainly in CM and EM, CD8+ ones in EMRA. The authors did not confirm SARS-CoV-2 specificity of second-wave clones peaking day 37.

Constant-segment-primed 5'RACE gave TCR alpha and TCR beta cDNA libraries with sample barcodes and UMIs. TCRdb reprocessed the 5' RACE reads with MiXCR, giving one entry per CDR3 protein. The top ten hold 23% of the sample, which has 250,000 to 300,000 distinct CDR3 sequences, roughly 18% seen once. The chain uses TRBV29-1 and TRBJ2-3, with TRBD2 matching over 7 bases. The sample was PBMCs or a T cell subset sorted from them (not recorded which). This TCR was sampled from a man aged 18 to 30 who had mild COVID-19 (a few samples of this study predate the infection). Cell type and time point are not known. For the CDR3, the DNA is TGCAGCGTAGAAACATGGGGGGGTAGCACAGATACGCAGTATTTT. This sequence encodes CSVETWGGSTDTQYF.